A single sample is the source of the 22 T cell receptor beta chains below, sequenced in a study of blood T cell repertoires in COVID-19. Profiled with immunoSEQ multiplex PCR; TCRdb holds only in-frame clones, not every one. Among more than 65,000 clones listed, approximately 78% were seen once. Specimen: peripheral blood. The receptors stem from a human donor in a cohort sampled during active COVID-19.

The V gene is TRBV10-3, the J gene TRBJ2-7; D not certain. Trimming left V 0 bases short and J 2 bases short, with 5 bases between. The V gene's germline CDR1 is ENHRY and CDR2 SYGVKD. This CDR3 spans 13 amino acids. The CDR3 loop is CAISESQAYEQYF. The CDR3 nucleotides read TGTGCCATCAGTGAGTCGCAGGCCTACGAGCAGTACTTC.

This clone occurred once. The chain recombines TRBV6-5 with TRBJ2-7; a weak D match, TRBD2 (6 bases). The CDR3 extends over 16 amino acids. V shed 0 bases and J shed 2 bases, with 14 bases lying between them. Germline CDR1 and CDR2: MNHEY and SVGAGI. CDR3 nucleotides: TGTGCCAGCAGTTACTCGCCCACTTGGGGGGCCTACGAGCAGTACTTC. Translated: CASSYSPTWGAYEQYF.

The rearrangement uses TRBV5-5 and TRBJ2-2, with 12 bases that match TRBD2. This CDR3 contains 16 residues. CDR1 and CDR2 (germline): SGHKS, YYEKEE (reference sequence). Germline trimming cut 1 base from V and 3 bases from J; bases unmatched to any gene: 1. The DNA of the CDR3 is TGTGCCAGCAGCTTGCTAGCGGGGGGGGACACCGGGGAGCTGTTTTTT. Translating gives CASSLLAGGDTGELFF.

Only one count was recorded for this clone. V gene TRBV18 combines with J gene TRBJ2-5; TRBD1 matches 7 bases. V trimming: 3 bases; J trimming: 2 bases; junction bases outside the gene matches: 3. The V gene's germline CDR1 is KGHSH and CDR2 LQKENI. This CDR3 has 14 amino acids. CDR3 sequence reads: CASSPGTEQETQYF. As DNA, the CDR3 is TGTGCCAGCTCACCCGGGACAGAGCAAGAGACCCAGTACTTC.

The chain recombines TRBV19 with TRBJ2-1, with a possible D match to TRBD1 (6 bases). The germline V gene has CDR1 LNHDA and CDR2 SQIVND (reference sequence). This CDR3 is built from 14 residues. Between the trimmed V and J ends, which lost 3 bases and 6 bases, there was a span of 12 bases. CDR3 in DNA: TGTGCCAGTAGTATCCCAGGGGTCTTCAATGAGCAGTTCTTC. It translates to CASSIPGVFNEQFF.

The chain employs TRBV7-3 and TRBJ2-1; D uncertain. This CDR3 contains 13 residues. Germline CDR1 reads SGHTA; CDR2 reads FQGTGA. The V and J ends lost 5 bases and 8 bases respectively, with 13 bases between them. The CDR3, as DNA: TGTGCCAGCAGCCTCCCCGGTACAGATGAGCAGTTCTTC. Its translation is CASSLPGTDEQFF.

This chain joins TRBV20-1 and TRBJ1-2; D is unclear. This CDR3 is built from 10 residues. Trimming removed 3 bases at V and 4 bases at J, with 3 bases between. CDR1 is DFQATT, CDR2 SNEGSKA, per germline (reference sequence). The CDR3 reads CSARAYGYTF. DNA of the CDR3: TGCAGTGCTAGGGCCTATGGCTACACCTTC.

J is TRBJ1-1 and V is TRBV11-1, with 7 positions matching TRBD1. The germline CDR1 and CDR2 sequences are SGHAT and FQDESV (reference sequence). The CDR3 has 14 residues. V lost 10 bases to trimming and J lost 1 base; unmatched junction nucleotides: 9. CDR3 DNA sequence: TGTGCCACAGGGGACAGATCCTCGAACACTGAAGCTTTCTTT. Encoded protein: CATGDRSSNTEAFF.

This sequence joins TRBV30 and TRBJ1-2, with 7 bases fitting TRBD1. This CDR3 is 14 amino acids long. Germline values: CDR1 GTSNPN, CDR2 SVGIG (reference sequence). After removal of 5 bases from V and 4 bases from J, the junction contained 10 bases not matched to a gene. The chain's CDR3 is CAWGLQGPLYGYTF. The CDR3 coding sequence is TGTGCCTGGGGATTACAGGGGCCCCTCTATGGCTACACCTTC.

The V and J genes are TRBV3-1 (or the pseudogene TRBV3-2) and TRBJ1-1; perhaps TRBD1 as D (5 bases). V lost 4 bases, J lost 4 bases, and 13 bases lay in between. The CDR3 is 14 residues long. Germline V gene lookup returns CDR1 LGHDT and CDR2 YNNKEL (reference sequence). The CDR3 region is CASSRGGSGTEAFF. The CDR3 DNA reads TGTGCCAGCAGCCGGGGGGGTTCCGGCACTGAAGCTTTCTTT.

V is TRBV13 and J is TRBJ2-5; D may be TRBD2 (5 bases). Germline V CDR1 and CDR2: PRHDT, FYEKMQ (reference sequence). Trimming took off 1 base at V and 7 bases at J, with 10 bases between the two ends. The CDR3 covers 13 residues. This CDR3 is CASSLEEVGTQYF. The DNA for the CDR3 is TGTGCCAGCAGCTTAGAGGAGGTGGGGACCCAGTACTTC.

The chain carries TRBV25-1 and TRBJ2-7, with D tentatively TRBD1 (6 bases). V shed 5 bases and J shed 3 bases, with 17 bases lying between them. Per germline, CDR1 MGHDK and CDR2 SYGVNS. This CDR3 comprises 15 residues. The CDR3, as DNA: TGTGCCAGCAGTCTCCGAGGTACAGGGCGCTACGAGCAGTACTTC. Amino acid sequence: CASSLRGTGRYEQYF.

The rearrangement links TRBV12-2 to TRBJ1-5. TRBV12-2 is described as a pseudogene. CDR3 length equals 15 residues. The CDR3 protein is CASRPGLYSNQPQHF. In DNA, the CDR3 is TGTGCAAGTCGCCCGGGATTGTATAGCAATCAGCCCCAGCATTTT.

V and J are TRBV6-5 and TRBJ1-1, with no clear D. Germline CDR1 reads MNHEY; CDR2 reads SVGAGI. This CDR3 has 13 amino acids. Trimming removed 6 bases at V and 4 bases at J, with 12 bases between. DNA of the CDR3: TGTGCCAGCAGGTACAATGTCGGCACTGAAGCTTTCTTT. It yields the protein CASRYNVGTEAFF.

The chain has TRBV5-1 and TRBJ1-4, with D possibly TRBD1 on 5 matching bases. With 4 bases removed from V and 4 bases from J, the gap between germline ends came to 14 bases. The CDR3 is 15 residues long. Per the germline V gene, CDR1 is SGHRS and CDR2 is YFSETQ. The DNA of the CDR3 is TGCGCCAGCAGCCACCAGGGTATCCATAATGAAAAACTGTTTTTT. Translating it yields CASSHQGIHNEKLFF.

Only a few counts were recorded for this clone. The chain carries TRBV6-5 and TRBJ1-4; 7 nucleotides match TRBD1. The CDR3 runs to 14 residues. The V and J ends lost 9 bases and 6 bases, in that order; junction bases with no gene match: 10. From germline, CDR1 is MNHEY and CDR2 SVGAGI. The chain's CDR3 is CARRDRQGDEKLFF. The DNA of the CDR3 is TGTGCCAGAAGAGACAGACAGGGAGATGAAAAACTGTTTTTT.

This rearrangement joins TRBV6-2 or TRBV6-3 to TRBJ1-4; no clear D. The CDR3 totals 13 residues. Per germline, CDR1 MNHEY and CDR2 SVGEGT. V lost 8 bases and J 7 bases, leaving 14 bases between the germline ends. This chain's CDR3 is CASRRSTVEKLFF. In DNA, the CDR3 is TGTGCCAGCCGCCGGTCGACTGTTGAAAAACTGTTTTTT.

J is TRBJ2-7 and V is TRBV6-2 or TRBV6-3; D not certain. V was shortened by 4 bases and J by 3 bases, with 19 bases between the two germline ends. This CDR3 has 16 amino acids. CDR1 MNHEY and CDR2 SVGEGT come from the germline V gene. The CDR3 DNA is TGTGCCAGCAGTTTTACAAGACAAGTATCTTTCTACGAGCAGTACTTC. It codes for CASSFTRQVSFYEQYF.

Turning to this clone: A read error may be the cause here, since a much bigger clone is one base away. This chain links TRBV6-6 with TRBJ1-1, with TRBD1 as a possible D gene (6 bases). The V end lost 5 bases, the J end lost 1 base, and 8 bases lay between the germline ends. Per germline, CDR1 MNHNY and CDR2 SVGAGI (reference sequence). CDR3 length: 13 amino acids. CDR3 DNA sequence: TGTGCCAGCAGTCTACAGGGGAACACTGAAGCTTTCTTT. This encodes CASSLQGNTEAFF.

The chain uses TRBV18 and TRBJ2-4; D is possibly TRBD2 (6 bases). V was shortened by 0 bases and J by 1 base, with 10 bases between the two germline ends. The V gene's germline CDR1 is KGHSH and CDR2 LQKENI. The CDR3 is made up of 16 amino acids. The CDR3 sequence: CASSPPAGSAKNIQYF. The CDR3 DNA is TGTGCCAGCTCACCACCGGCGGGGTCGGCCAAAAACATTCAGTACTTC.

J is TRBJ1-6 and V is TRBV19; TRBD1 is a possible D gene (6 bases). The CDR3 covers 15 residues. Looked up from germline, CDR1 is LNHDA and CDR2 is SQIVND (reference sequence). The V end lost 8 bases, the J end lost 8 bases, and 19 bases lay between the germline ends. CDR3: CASQTWGQIYSPLHF. The CDR3 DNA reads as TGTGCCAGTCAGACTTGGGGGCAGATCTATTCACCCCTCCACTTT. Variable domain in full (rest from reference TRBV19 and TRBJ1-6): DGGITQSPKYLFRKEGQNVTLSCEQNLNHDAMYWYRQDPGQGLRLIYYSQIVNDFQKGDIAEGYSVSREKKESFPLTVTSAQKNPTAFYLCASQTWGQIYSPLHFGNGTRLTVT.

This chain uses TRBV6-5 with TRBJ2-3; 8 bases map to TRBD2. The CDR3 consists of 14 residues. The germline CDR1 and CDR2 sequences are MNHEY and SVGAGI. Trimming took 4 bases from V and 6 from J; bases not matched to a gene: 6. CDR3 sequence (DNA): TGTGCCAGCAGTTTCGGGGGGGGTAAGGATACGCAGTATTTT. Its translation: CASSFGGGKDTQYF.